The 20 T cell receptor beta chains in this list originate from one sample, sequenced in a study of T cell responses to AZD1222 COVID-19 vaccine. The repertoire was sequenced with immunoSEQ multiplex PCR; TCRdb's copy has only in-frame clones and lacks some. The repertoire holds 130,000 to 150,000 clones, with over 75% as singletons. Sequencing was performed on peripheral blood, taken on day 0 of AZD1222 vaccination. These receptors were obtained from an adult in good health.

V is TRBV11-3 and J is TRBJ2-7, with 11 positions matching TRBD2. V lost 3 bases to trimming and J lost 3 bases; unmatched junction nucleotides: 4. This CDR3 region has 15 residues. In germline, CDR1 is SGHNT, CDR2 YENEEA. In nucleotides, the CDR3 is TGTGCCAGCAGCTTCGATAGCGGGGGGGGCTACGAGCAGTACTTC. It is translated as CASSFDSGGGYEQYF.

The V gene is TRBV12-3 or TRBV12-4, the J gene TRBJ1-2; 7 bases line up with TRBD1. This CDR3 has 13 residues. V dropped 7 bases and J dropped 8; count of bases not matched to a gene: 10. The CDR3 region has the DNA TGTGCCAGCAACGACAGGGTGGTTGGGGGCTACACCTTC. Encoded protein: CASNDRVVGGYTF.

The CDR3 DNA sequence: TGTGCCAGCAGCTACGACAGGAAGCAGTACTTC. It encodes CASSYDRKQYF. The V call is TRBV12-3 or TRBV12-4, the J call TRBJ2-7; D may be TRBD1 (6 bases). Trimming removed 6 bases at V and 8 bases at J, with 11 bases between. The CDR3 covers 11 residues.

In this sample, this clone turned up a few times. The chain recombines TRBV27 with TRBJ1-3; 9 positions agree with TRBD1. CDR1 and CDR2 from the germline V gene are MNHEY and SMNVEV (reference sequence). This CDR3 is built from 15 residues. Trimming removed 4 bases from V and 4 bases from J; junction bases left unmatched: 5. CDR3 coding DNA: TGTGCCAGCAGTTCCAGGACAGGGGACGGAAACACCATATATTTT. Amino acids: CASSSRTGDGNTIYF.

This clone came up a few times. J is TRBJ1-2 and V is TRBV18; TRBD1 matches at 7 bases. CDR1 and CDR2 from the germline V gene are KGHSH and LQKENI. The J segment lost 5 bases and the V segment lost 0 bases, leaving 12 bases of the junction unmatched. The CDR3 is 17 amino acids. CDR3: CASSPPRGGALRYGYTF. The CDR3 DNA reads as TGTGCCAGCTCACCACCGAGAGGGGGCGCGTTACGGTATGGCTACACCTTC.

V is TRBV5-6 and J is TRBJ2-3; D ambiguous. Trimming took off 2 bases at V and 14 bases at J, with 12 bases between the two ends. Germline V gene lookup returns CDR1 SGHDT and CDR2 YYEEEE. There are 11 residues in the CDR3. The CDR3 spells CASSLGWRAYF. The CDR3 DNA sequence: TGTGCCAGCAGCTTAGGGTGGCGCGCGTATTTT.

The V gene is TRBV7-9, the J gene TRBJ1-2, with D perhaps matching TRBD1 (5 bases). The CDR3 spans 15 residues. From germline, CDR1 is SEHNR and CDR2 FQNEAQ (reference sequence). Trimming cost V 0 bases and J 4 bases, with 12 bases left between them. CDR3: CASSLAGPSVYGYTF. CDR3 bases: TGTGCCAGCAGCTTAGCGGGACCATCGGTCTATGGCTACACCTTC.

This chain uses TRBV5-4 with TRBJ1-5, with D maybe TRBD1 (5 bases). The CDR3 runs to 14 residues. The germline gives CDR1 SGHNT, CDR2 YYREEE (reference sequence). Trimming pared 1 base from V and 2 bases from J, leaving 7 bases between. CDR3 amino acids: CASSLQGGNQPQHF. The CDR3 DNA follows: TGTGCCAGCAGCTTGCAGGGTGGCAATCAGCCCCAGCATTTT.

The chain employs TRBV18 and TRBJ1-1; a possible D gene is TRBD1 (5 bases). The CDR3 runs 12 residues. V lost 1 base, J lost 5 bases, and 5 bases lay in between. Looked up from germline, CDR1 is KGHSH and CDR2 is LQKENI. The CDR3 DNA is TGTGCCAGCTCACCACAGGGGACTGAAGCTTTCTTT. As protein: CASSPQGTEAFF.

The CDR3 loop is CASSLVPYVQEQYF. CDR3 bases: TGTGCCAGCAGTTTGGTCCCGTACGTACAGGAGCAGTACTTC. V gene TRBV27 combines with J gene TRBJ2-7; D is undetermined. Germline CDR1 is MNHEY and CDR2 is SMNVEV (reference sequence). The CDR3 consists of 14 residues. V lost 3 bases, J lost 7 bases, and 16 bases lay in between.

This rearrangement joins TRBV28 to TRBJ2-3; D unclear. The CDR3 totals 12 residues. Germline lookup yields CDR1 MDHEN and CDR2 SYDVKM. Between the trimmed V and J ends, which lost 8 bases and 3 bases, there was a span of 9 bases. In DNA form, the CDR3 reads TGTGCCAGCTGCCCGTCGACAGATACGCAGTATTTT. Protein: CASCPSTDTQYF.

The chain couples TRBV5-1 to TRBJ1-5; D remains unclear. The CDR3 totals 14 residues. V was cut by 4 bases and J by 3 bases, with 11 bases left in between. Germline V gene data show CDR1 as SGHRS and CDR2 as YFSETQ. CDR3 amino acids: CASSLEGDNQPQHF. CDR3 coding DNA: TGCGCCAGCAGCCTGGAGGGAGACAATCAGCCCCAGCATTTT.

The CDR3 sequence: CASSPKQGQNTEAFF. The CDR3 coding sequence is TGTGCCAGCAGCCCGAAACAGGGGCAGAACACTGAAGCTTTCTTT. The chain joins TRBV5-4 to TRBJ1-1, with 7 bases matching TRBD1. Germline CDR1 SGHNT, CDR2 YYREEE (reference sequence). Trimming removed 4 bases from V and 1 base from J; junction bases left unmatched: 7. This CDR3 has 15 residues.

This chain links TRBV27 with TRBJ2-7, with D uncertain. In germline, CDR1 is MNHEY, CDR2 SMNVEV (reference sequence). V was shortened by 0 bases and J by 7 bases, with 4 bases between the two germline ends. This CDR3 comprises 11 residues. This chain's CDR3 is CASSLSGEQYF. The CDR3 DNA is TGTGCCAGCAGTTTATCAGGGGAGCAGTACTTC.

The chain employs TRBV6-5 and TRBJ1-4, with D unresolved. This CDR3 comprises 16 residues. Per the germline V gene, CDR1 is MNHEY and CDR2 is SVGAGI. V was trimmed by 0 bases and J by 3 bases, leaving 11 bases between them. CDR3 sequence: CASSYSLGWANEKLFF. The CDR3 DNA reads TGTGCCAGCAGTTACTCTCTGGGCTGGGCTAATGAAAAACTGTTTTTT.

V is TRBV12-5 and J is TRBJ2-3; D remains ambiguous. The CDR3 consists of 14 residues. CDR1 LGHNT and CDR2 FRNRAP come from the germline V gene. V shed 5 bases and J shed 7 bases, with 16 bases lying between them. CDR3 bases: TGTGCTAGTGGTCGACTCTCCCCACCGTATACGCAGTATTTT. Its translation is CASGRLSPPYTQYF.

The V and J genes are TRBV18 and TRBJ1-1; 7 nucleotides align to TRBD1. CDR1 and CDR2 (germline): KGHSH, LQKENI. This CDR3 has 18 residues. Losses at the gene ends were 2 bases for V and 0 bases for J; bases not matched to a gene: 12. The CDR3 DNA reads TGTGCCAGCTCACCAAACGGAATTTTCACAGGGGTGAACACTGAAGCTTTCTTT. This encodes CASSPNGIFTGVNTEAFF.

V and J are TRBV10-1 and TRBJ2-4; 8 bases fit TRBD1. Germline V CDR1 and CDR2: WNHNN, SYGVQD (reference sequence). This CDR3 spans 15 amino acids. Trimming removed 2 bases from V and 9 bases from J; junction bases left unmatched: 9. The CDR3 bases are TGCGCCAGCAGTGAGAGTGGACAGGGACGGGTCATTCAGTACTTC. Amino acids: CASSESGQGRVIQYF.

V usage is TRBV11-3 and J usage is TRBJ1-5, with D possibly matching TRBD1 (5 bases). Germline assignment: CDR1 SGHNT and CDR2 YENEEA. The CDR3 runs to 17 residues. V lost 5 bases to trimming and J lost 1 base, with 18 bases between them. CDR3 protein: CASSPPKGWKSNQPQHF. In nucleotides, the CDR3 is TGTGCCAGCAGCCCCCCCAAGGGGTGGAAAAGCAATCAGCCCCAGCATTTT.

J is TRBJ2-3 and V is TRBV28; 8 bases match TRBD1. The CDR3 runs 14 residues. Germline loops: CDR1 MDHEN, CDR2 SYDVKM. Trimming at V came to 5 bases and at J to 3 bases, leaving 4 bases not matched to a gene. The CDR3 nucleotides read TGTGCCAGCAGTCAGAGACAGGGGACAGATACGCAGTATTTT. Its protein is CASSQRQGTDTQYF.